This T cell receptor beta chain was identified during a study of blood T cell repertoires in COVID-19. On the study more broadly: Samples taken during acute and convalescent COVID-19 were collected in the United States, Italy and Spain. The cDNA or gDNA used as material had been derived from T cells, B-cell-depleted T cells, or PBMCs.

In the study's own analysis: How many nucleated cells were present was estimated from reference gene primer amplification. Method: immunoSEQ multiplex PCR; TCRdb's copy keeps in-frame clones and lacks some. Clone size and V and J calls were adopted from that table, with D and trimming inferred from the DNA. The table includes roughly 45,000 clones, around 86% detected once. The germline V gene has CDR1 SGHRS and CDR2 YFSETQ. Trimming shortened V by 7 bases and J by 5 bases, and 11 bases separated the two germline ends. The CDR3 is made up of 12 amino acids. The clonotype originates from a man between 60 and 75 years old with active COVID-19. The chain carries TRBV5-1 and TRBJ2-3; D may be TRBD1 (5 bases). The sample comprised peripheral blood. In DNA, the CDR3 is TGCGCCAGCTTAGGGGAAGGAGATACGCAGTATTTT. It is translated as CASLGEGDTQYF.